Listed below are T cell receptor beta chains from one sample, sequenced in a study of T cell changes during pregnancy in multiple sclerosis. Sequenced by immunoSEQ multiplex PCR; TCRdb stores in-frame clones only, minus some. The sample shows some 20,000 clones, 80% to 90% of them seen only once. The starting material was CD8+ T cells from peripheral blood mononuclear cells, obtained in the second trimester of pregnancy. These receptor sequences come from a female donor in good health, enrolled as a control in a pregnancy study. Both conserved end residues are part of each CDR3. The order of the fields is V gene, clone size, J gene, D gene, CDR3 protein, CDR3 DNA. The D gene is left open where the match is weak. Size values are once, few and many counts, or a class for expanded clones, and some rows have none.

V gene: TRBV27
clone size: NA
J gene: TRBJ2-1
D gene: NA
CDR3 protein: CASSPITGRTYNEQFF
CDR3 DNA: TGTGCCAGCAGTCCCATTACCGGCAGGACCTACAATGAGCAGTTCTTC

V gene: TRBV27
clone size: NA
J gene: TRBJ2-5
D gene: NA
CDR3 protein: CASARDSQETQYF
CDR3 DNA: TGTGCCAGTGCTCGGGACTCACAAGAGACCCAGTACTTC

V gene: TRBV13
clone size: NA
J gene: TRBJ2-3
D gene: NA
CDR3 protein: CASSQTTGDTQYF
CDR3 DNA: TGTGCCAGCAGCCAAACGACAGGAGATACGCAGTATTTT

V gene: TRBV4-1
clone size: NA
J gene: TRBJ2-3
D gene: TRBD2
CDR3 protein: CASSQEWLAGGPDTQYF
CDR3 DNA: TGCGCCAGCAGCCAAGAGTGGCTAGCGGGAGGGCCGGATACGCAGTATTTT

V gene: TRBV5-1
clone size: NA
J gene: TRBJ2-5
D gene: NA
CDR3 protein: CASSSSGAGETQYF
CDR3 DNA: TGCGCCAGCAGCTCATCAGGGGCGGGTGAGACCCAGTACTTC

V gene: TRBV7-9
clone size: NA
J gene: TRBJ1-1
D gene: NA
CDR3 protein: CASSLNTGTEAFF
CDR3 DNA: TGTGCCAGCAGCTTAAACACGGGAACTGAAGCTTTCTTT

V gene: TRBV4-1
clone size: few
J gene: TRBJ1-2
D gene: NA
CDR3 protein: CASTHRTAAGYTF
CDR3 DNA: TGCGCCAGCACCCACCGGACAGCAGCCGGCTACACCTTC

V gene: TRBV28
clone size: NA
J gene: TRBJ2-3
D gene: TRBD1
CDR3 protein: CASSRTGGAGLDTQYF
CDR3 DNA: TGTGCCAGCAGTCGGACAGGGGGCGCGGGTCTGGATACGCAGTATTTT

V gene: TRBV15
clone size: NA
J gene: TRBJ2-1
D gene: NA
CDR3 protein: CATSSRLVNEQFF
CDR3 DNA: TGTGCCACCAGTTCACGTCTAGTGAATGAGCAGTTCTTC

V gene: TRBV2
clone size: NA
J gene: TRBJ2-5
D gene: NA
CDR3 protein: CASSVSVLAKYF
CDR3 DNA: TGTGCCAGTTCCGTATCCGTCTTGGCAAAGTACTTC

V gene: TRBV4-3
clone size: NA
J gene: TRBJ2-5
D gene: NA
CDR3 protein: CASSQAASRSQETQYF
CDR3 DNA: TGCGCCAGCAGCCAAGCGGCTAGTAGGTCACAAGAGACCCAGTACTTC

V gene: TRBV4-3
clone size: NA
J gene: TRBJ2-1
D gene: TRBD2
CDR3 protein: CASSQAFSGSDEQFF
CDR3 DNA: TGCGCCAGCAGCCAAGCTTTCAGCGGGAGCGATGAGCAGTTCTTC

V gene: TRBV5-4
clone size: NA
J gene: TRBJ1-2
D gene: TRBD1
CDR3 protein: CASEPLGAGGTGYTF
CDR3 DNA: TGTGCCAGCGAACCTCTCGGTGCAGGGGGCACTGGCTACACCTTC

V gene: TRBV6-4
clone size: NA
J gene: TRBJ2-1
D gene: TRBD1
CDR3 protein: CASATGQGGNEQFF
CDR3 DNA: TGTGCCAGCGCCACGGGACAGGGGGGGAATGAGCAGTTCTTC

V gene: TRBV27
clone size: NA
J gene: TRBJ1-1
D gene: NA
CDR3 protein: CASSLLGGRTEAFF
CDR3 DNA: TGTGCCAGCAGTTTACTCGGGGGACGCACTGAAGCTTTCTTT

V gene: TRBV5-1
clone size: NA
J gene: TRBJ2-3
D gene: NA
CDR3 protein: CASSLETADTQYF
CDR3 DNA: TGCGCCAGCAGCTTGGAGACAGCAGATACGCAGTATTTT

V gene: TRBV2
clone size: once
J gene: TRBJ2-7
D gene: NA
CDR3 protein: CASTRTAYEQYF
CDR3 DNA: TGTGCCAGCACCCGGACAGCCTACGAGCAGTACTTC